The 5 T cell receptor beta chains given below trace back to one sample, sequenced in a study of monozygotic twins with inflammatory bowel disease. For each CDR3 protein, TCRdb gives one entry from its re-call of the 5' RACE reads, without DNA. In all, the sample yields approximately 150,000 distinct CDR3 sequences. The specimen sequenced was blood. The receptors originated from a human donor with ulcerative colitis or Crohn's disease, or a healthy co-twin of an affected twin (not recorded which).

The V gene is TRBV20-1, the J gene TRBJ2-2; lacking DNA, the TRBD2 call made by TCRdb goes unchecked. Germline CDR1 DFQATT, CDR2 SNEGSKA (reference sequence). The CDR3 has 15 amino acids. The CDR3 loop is CSAPSAGGQSGELFF.

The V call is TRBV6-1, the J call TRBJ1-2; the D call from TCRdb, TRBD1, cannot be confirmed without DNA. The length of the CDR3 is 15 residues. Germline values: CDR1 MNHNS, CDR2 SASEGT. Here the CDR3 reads CASSRDGQGLYGYTF.

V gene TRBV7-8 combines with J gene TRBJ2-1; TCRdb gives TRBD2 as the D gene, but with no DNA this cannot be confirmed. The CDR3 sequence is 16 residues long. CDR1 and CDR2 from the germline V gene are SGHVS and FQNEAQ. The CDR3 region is CASSLVGTSLSGEQFF.

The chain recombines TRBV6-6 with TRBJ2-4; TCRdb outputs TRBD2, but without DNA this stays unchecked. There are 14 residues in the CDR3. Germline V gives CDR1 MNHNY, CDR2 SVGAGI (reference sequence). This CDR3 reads CASSSGLVGYIQYF.

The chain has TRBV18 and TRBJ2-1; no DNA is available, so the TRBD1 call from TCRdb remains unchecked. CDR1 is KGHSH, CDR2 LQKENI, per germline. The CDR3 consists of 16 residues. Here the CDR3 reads CASSPKGTGDYNEQFF. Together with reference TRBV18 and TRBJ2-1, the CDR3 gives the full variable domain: NAGVMQNPRHLVRRRGQEARLRCSPMKGHSHVYWYRQLPEEGLKFMVYLQKENIIDESGMPKERFSAEFPKEGPSILRIQQVVRGDSAAYFCASSPKGTGDYNEQFFGPGTRLTVL.